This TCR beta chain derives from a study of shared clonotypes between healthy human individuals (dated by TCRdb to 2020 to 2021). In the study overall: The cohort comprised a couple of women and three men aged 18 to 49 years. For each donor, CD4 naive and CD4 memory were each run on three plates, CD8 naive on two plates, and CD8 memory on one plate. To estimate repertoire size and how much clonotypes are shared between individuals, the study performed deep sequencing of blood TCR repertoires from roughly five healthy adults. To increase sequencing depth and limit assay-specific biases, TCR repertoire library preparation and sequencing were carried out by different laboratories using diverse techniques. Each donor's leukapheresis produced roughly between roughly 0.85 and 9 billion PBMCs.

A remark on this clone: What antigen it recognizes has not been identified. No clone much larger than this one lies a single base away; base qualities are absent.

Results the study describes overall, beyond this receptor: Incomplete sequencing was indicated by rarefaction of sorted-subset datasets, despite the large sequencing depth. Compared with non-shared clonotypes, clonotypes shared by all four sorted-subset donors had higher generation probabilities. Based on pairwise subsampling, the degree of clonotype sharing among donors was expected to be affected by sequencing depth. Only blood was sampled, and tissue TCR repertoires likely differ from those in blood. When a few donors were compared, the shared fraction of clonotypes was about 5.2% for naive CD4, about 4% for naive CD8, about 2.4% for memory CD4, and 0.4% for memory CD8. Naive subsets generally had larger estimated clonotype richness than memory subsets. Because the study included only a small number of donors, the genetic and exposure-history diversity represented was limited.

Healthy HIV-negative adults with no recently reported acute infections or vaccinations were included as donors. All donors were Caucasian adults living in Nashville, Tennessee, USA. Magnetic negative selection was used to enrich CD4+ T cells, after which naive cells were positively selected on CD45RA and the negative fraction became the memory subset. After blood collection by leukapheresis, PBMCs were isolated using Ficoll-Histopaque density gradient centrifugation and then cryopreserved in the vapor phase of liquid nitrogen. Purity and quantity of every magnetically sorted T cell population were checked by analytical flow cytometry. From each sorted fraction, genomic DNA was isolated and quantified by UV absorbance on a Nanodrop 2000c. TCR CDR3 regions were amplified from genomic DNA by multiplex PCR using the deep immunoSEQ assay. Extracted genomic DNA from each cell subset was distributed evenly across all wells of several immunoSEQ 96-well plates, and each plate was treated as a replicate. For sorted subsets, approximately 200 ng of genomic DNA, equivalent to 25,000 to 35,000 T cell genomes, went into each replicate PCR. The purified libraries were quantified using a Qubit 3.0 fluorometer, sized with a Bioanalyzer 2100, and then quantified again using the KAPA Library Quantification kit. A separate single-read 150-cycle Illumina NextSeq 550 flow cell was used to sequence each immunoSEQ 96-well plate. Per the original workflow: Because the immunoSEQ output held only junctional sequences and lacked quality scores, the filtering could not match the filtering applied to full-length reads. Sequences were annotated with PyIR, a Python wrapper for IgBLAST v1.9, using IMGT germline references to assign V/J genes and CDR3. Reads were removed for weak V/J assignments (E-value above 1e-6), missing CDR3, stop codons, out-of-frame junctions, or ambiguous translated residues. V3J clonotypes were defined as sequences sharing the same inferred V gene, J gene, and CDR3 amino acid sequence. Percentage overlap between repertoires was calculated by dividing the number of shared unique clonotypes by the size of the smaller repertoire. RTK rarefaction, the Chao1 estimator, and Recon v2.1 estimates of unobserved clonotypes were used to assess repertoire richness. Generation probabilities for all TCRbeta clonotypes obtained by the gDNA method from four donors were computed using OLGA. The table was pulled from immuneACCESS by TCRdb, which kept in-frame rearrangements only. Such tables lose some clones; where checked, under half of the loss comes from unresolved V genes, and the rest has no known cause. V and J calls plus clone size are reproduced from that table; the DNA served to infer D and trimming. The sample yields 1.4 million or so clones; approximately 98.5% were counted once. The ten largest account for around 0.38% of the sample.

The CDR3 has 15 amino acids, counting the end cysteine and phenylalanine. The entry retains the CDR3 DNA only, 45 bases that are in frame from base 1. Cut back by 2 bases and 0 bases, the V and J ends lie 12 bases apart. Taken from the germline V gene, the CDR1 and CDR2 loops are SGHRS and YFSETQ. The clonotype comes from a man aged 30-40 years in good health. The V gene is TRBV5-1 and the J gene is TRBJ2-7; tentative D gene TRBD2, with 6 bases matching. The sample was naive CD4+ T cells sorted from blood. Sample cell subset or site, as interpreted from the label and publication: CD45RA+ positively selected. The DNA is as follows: TGCGCCAGCAGCTTCGGGAGAGTAGGCTCCTACGAGCAGTACTTC. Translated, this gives CASSFGRVGSYEQYF.